This T cell receptor (beta chain) was documented in a study of cytomegalovirus exposure and HLA in healthy donors. General study findings and limits: TCR beta V- and J-gene trimming, according to a later analysis, was linked to a missense DCLRE1C variant. In a later analysis, most CMV-associated TCR beta chains appeared HLA-restricted.

Germline values: CDR1 MDHEN, CDR2 SYDVKM. This CDR3 region has 15 residues. V shed 2 bases and J shed 6 bases, with 13 bases lying between them. Primers: 60 Vbeta forward and 13 Jbeta reverse. Clones were read by immunoSEQ multiplex PCR, and TCRdb kept only the in-frame ones, dropping some. The sample comprises 200,000 or so clones, about four fifths of which are singletons, and 5% to 6% rests with the top ten. As regards this clone: Antigen specificity is unknown.

Sequences were obtained from PBMCs. The clonotype was recovered from a woman aged 25-40 years in good health and CMV-seropositive. The chain joins TRBV28 to TRBJ2-2; D is possibly TRBD2 (5 bases). CDR3 region: CASSLPLAAAGELFF. CDR3 coding DNA: TGTGCCAGCAGTTTACCCCTAGCTGCGGCCGGGGAGCTGTTTTTT.